Below are 11 T cell receptor beta chains sequenced from a single sample in a study of cytomegalovirus exposure and HLA in healthy donors. With 60 Vbeta and 13 Jbeta primers, the PCR was carried out. Generated by immunoSEQ multiplex PCR, the TCRdb table keeps only in-frame clones and is missing some. Of roughly 190,000 clones listed, about four fifths are singletons. The sequenced sample consisted of PBMCs. The receptors originated from a woman aged 50 to 60 in good health and CMV-seropositive.

This clone was recorded once. The V and J genes are TRBV11-2 and TRBJ2-3; D call uncertain. The V and J ends lost 4 bases and 3 bases respectively, with 5 bases between them. The germline gives CDR1 SGHAT, CDR2 FQNNGV. CDR3 length: 12 residues. DNA of the CDR3: TGTGCCAGCAGCTCGCTAACAGATACGCAGTATTTT. It is translated as CASSSLTDTQYF.

The chain recombines TRBV10-2 with TRBJ2-3, with TRBD2 matching over 14 bases. The V gene end was trimmed by 7 bases and the J gene end by 0 bases; junction bases not matched to a gene: 3. This CDR3 region has 16 residues. Germline V CDR1 and CDR2: WSHSY, SAAADI. CDR3 loop: CASIGLAGGSTDTQYF. Here the CDR3 DNA reads TGCGCCAGCATTGGACTAGCGGGGGGAAGCACAGATACGCAGTATTTT.

The V gene is TRBV7-3, the J gene TRBJ2-3; the match to TRBD2 covers 9 bases. Trimming cost V 3 bases and J 2 bases; bases outside gene matches: 6. CDR1 and CDR2 from the germline V gene are SGHTA and FQGTGA. CDR3 length: 16 amino acids. Here the CDR3 DNA reads TGTGCCAGCAGCTTTTCAGCGGGGGGCCTCACAGATACGCAGTATTTT. Its translation is CASSFSAGGLTDTQYF.

This clone appeared once. The chain uses TRBV6-6 and TRBJ2-1; D not certain. CDR1 and CDR2 from the germline V gene are MNHNY and SVGAGI (reference sequence). The CDR3 runs 15 residues. V lost 5 bases and J lost 0, with 11 bases in between. The CDR3 sequence is CASSRDSPSYNEQFF. Written as DNA, the CDR3 is TGTGCCAGCAGTCGAGACTCGCCCTCCTACAATGAGCAGTTCTTC.

J is TRBJ2-3 and V is TRBV28, with TRBD2 matching over 8 bases. Germline V gene data show CDR1 as MDHEN and CDR2 as SYDVKM. CDR3 length: 16 amino acids. With 5 bases clipped from V and 2 bases from J, the junction kept 9 bases outside the gene matches. The CDR3 loop reads CASSPQGRGVTDTQYF. DNA of the CDR3: TGTGCCAGCAGTCCCCAGGGGCGGGGGGTCACAGATACGCAGTATTTT.

This chain joins TRBV2 and TRBJ1-2, with a weak D call TRBD1 (6 bases). CDR1 and CDR2 (germline): SNHLY, FYNNEI. The CDR3 sequence is 14 residues long. The germline V and J ends were trimmed by 3 bases and 5 bases, with 13 bases remaining between them. In nucleotides, the CDR3 is TGTGCCAGCAGTGACTCCGGGACATTTTATGGCTACACCTTC. It specifies CASSDSGTFYGYTF.

For this clone: Sequence at one end of the junction differs from germline and may be a read error. The chain recombines TRBV5-1 with TRBJ2-3; the match to TRBD1 covers 12 bases. The CDR3 is 16 residues long. Germline CDR1 and CDR2: SGHRS and YFSETQ. Here the CDR3 reads CASSLDGTGGTDTQYF. CDR3 sequence (DNA): TGCGCCAGCAGCTTGGACGGGACAGGGGGCACCGATACGCAGTATTTT.

This chain links TRBV30 with TRBJ1-5; D not certain. Trimming took off 0 bases at V and 0 bases at J, with 9 bases between the two ends. Germline CDR1 GTSNPN, CDR2 SVGIG (reference sequence). The CDR3 totals 15 residues. CDR3 nucleotide sequence: TGTGCCTGGAGTGTCGGAGGGAGTAGCAATCAGCCCCAGCATTTT. Amino acids: CAWSVGGSSNQPQHF.

This chain connects TRBV5-4 to TRBJ1-2, with 7 bases lining up with TRBD1. The CDR3 totals 15 residues. Germline V lookup: CDR1 SGHNT, CDR2 YYREEE (reference sequence). V lost 4 bases, J lost 8 bases, and 14 bases stayed unmatched. The CDR3 loop reads CASSRPEGAFQGYTF. In nucleotides, the CDR3 is TGTGCCAGCAGCCGCCCGGAGGGGGCTTTTCAAGGCTACACCTTC. The whole variable domain, remainder taken from reference TRBV5-4 and TRBJ1-2, is ETGVTQSPTHLIKTRGQQVTLRCSSQSGHNTVSWYQQALGQGPQFIFQYYREEENGRGNFPPRFSGLQFPNYSSELNVNALELDDSALYLCASSRPEGAFQGYTFGSGTRLTVV.

The chain couples TRBV27 to TRBJ1-5, with D possibly TRBD1 on 5 matching bases. Germline loops: CDR1 MNHEY, CDR2 SMNVEV (reference sequence). V was pared by 5 bases and J by 2 bases, with 19 bases between. The length of the CDR3 is 17 residues. Written as DNA, the CDR3 is TGTGCCAGCAGTCCCCTGTCTGGGGCGCGAGGCAATCAGCCCCAGCATTTT. Protein product: CASSPLSGARGNQPQHF.

The chain couples TRBV19 to TRBJ2-5; 8 bases line up with TRBD1. This CDR3 has 19 amino acids. The germline CDR1 and CDR2 sequences are LNHDA and SQIVND (reference sequence). The ends lost 4 bases at V and 1 base at J; junction bases unmatched: 17. DNA for the CDR3: TGTGCCAGTAGTAGCCGACAGGGGCGCAACGTAGGTGGCCAAGAGACCCAGTACTTC. Protein: CASSSRQGRNVGGQETQYF.